The 22 T cell receptor beta chains given below trace back to one sample, sequenced in a study of T cells in Graves' hyperthyroidism and ophthalmopathy. Amplification targeted TCR beta CDR3 regions from RNA transcripts. HTBI primers drove first-round RT-PCR of the TCR CDR3. TCRdb used MiXCR to reprocess the multiplex PCR reads, holding one entry per CDR3 protein. The data show more than 500,000 distinct CDR3 sequences, about 45% seen once. The material sequenced was peripheral blood or thyroid tissue (not recorded which). The receptor source for this set is an adult woman with Graves' disease, either hyperthyroidism or ophthalmopathy (not recorded which).

This rearrangement joins TRBV9 to TRBJ1-2, with D unresolved. The CDR3 contains 13 residues. Germline CDR1 and CDR2: SGDLS and YYNGEE. Trimming took off 5 bases at V and 8 bases at J, with 16 bases between the two ends. The DNA for the CDR3 is TGTGCCAGCAGGGACGGGTCGCGGGTCGGCTACACCTTC. It translates to CASRDGSRVGYTF.

This sequence joins TRBV15 and TRBJ1-2; D ambiguous. CDR3 length equals 14 residues. Trimming cost V 0 bases and J 8 bases, with 13 bases left between them. Germline CDR1 and CDR2: LNHNV and YYDKDF (reference sequence). This CDR3 reads CATSRDKGPGGYTF. The CDR3 DNA follows: TGTGCCACCAGCAGAGATAAGGGTCCGGGCGGCTACACCTTC.

The chain is built from TRBV20-1 and TRBJ1-1, with unresolved D. V lost 0 bases to trimming and J lost 11 bases, with 4 bases between them. Germline lookup yields CDR1 DFQATT and CDR2 SNEGSKA (reference sequence). The CDR3 is made up of 9 amino acids. The CDR3 region is CSARDGAFF. For the CDR3, the DNA is TGCAGTGCTAGAGATGGGGCTTTCTTT.

The chain links TRBV2 to TRBJ1-6; D gene uncertain. V was cut by 3 bases and J by 13 bases, with 7 bases left in between. Germline V gene sequence: CDR1 SNHLY, CDR2 FYNNEI. The CDR3 is 11 residues long. CDR3 protein: CASSDVSPLHF. In nucleotides, the CDR3 is TGTGCCAGCAGTGATGTTTCGCCCCTCCACTTT.

As concerns this clonotype: The junction and the germline gene differ at one end; a read error may be behind it. This rearrangement joins TRBV20-1 to TRBJ2-5; either TRBD1 or TRBD2 may fit D (6 bases each). The CDR3 runs to 14 residues. Germline CDR1 is DFQATT and CDR2 is SNEGSKA (reference sequence). CDR3 DNA sequence: TGCAGTGCTAGTGAGGGGGGAGGCCAAGAGACCCAGCACTTC. Translating gives CSASEGGGQETQHF.

This clonotype came up many times. V gene TRBV10-2 combines with J gene TRBJ2-7; TRBD2 matches 13 bases. The CDR3 has 14 amino acids. Germline V gene sequence: CDR1 WSHSY, CDR2 SAAADI. Losses at the gene ends were 6 bases for V and 4 bases for J; bases not matched to a gene: 3. The CDR3 reads CASSWTSGSYEQYF. DNA for the CDR3: TGCGCCAGCAGCTGGACTAGCGGGAGTTACGAGCAGTACTTC.

The CDR3 DNA reads TGCAGTGCTAGAGATGGGGGCAGGACAACGAGGGAGCAGTACTTC. Translated, it gives CSARDGGRTTREQYF. The J gene is TRBJ2-7, the V gene TRBV20-1; possibly TRBD1 for D (6 bases). The germline V gene has CDR1 DFQATT and CDR2 SNEGSKA (reference sequence). This CDR3 is 15 amino acids long. V was cut by 0 bases and J by 7 bases, with 19 bases left in between.

This clonotype occurred many times. The chain combines TRBV10-3 with TRBJ2-5, with D perhaps matching TRBD2 (7 bases). This CDR3 has 13 residues. Germline CDR1 ENHRY, CDR2 SYGVKD. Trimming removed 3 bases at V and 4 bases at J, with 9 bases between. Here the CDR3 reads CAISEGGGETQYF. CDR3 DNA sequence: TGTGCCATCAGTGAAGGGGGGGGAGAGACCCAGTACTTC.

This clonotype has a count of ten or more. The V gene is TRBV5-1, the J gene TRBJ2-7; 7 bases align to TRBD2. J lost 2 bases, V lost 4 bases, and 9 bases had no gene match. The CDR3 is made up of 15 amino acids. Germline CDR1 reads SGHRS; CDR2 reads YFSETQ. CDR3 protein: CASSPTGGGTYEQYF. The CDR3 nucleotides read TGCGCCAGCAGCCCCACTGGCGGGGGTACCTACGAGCAGTACTTC. Full variable domain (outside the CDR3, taken from reference TRBV5-1 and TRBJ2-7): KAGVTQTPRYLIKTRGQQVTLSCSPISGHRSVSWYQQTPGQGLQFLFEYFSETQRNKGNFPGRFSGRQFSNSRSEMNVSTLELGDSALYLCASSPTGGGTYEQYFGPGTRLTVT.

The chain links TRBV10-3 to TRBJ1-1, with 8 bases fitting TRBD1. The CDR3 is made up of 14 amino acids. V trimming: 4 bases; J trimming: 1 base; junction bases outside the gene matches: 2. Germline assignment: CDR1 ENHRY and CDR2 SYGVKD. The CDR3 loop reads CAISAQGANTEAFF. The CDR3 coding sequence is TGTGCCATCAGTGCGCAGGGGGCGAACACTGAAGCTTTCTTT.

This clonotype was observed a few times. The chain is built from TRBV10-2 and TRBJ2-2; D gene unclear. This CDR3 contains 14 residues. Trimming removed 6 bases at V and 3 bases at J, with 11 bases between. Germline V CDR1 and CDR2: WSHSY, SAAADI. The chain's CDR3 is CASSLRQYTGELFF. As DNA, the CDR3 is TGCGCCAGCAGCCTACGGCAGTACACCGGGGAGCTGTTTTTT.

This clonotype has at least ten counts. The CDR3 region is CASSTGVRGYTF. CDR3 nucleotides: TGTGCCAGCAGCACAGGGGTTAGGGGCTACACCTTC. This rearrangement joins TRBV13 to TRBJ1-2, with 7 bases that match TRBD1. Looked up from germline, CDR1 is PRHDT and CDR2 is FYEKMQ (reference sequence). The CDR3 has 12 residues. The ends lost 5 bases at V and 8 bases at J; junction bases unmatched: 5.

V usage is TRBV10-3 and J usage is TRBJ2-2; 7 positions match TRBD1. This CDR3 comprises 15 residues. Germline CDR1 reads ENHRY; CDR2 reads SYGVKD. Unmatched junction bases numbered 4, after V lost 2 bases and J lost 4 bases. This CDR3 reads CAISEVDRSTGELFF. CDR3 DNA sequence: TGTGCCATCAGTGAGGTGGACAGGTCCACCGGGGAGCTGTTTTTT.

V usage is TRBV2 and J usage is TRBJ2-2; D gene unclear. The length of the CDR3 is 12 residues. In germline, CDR1 is SNHLY, CDR2 FYNNEI. V was pared by 3 bases and J by 7 bases, with 6 bases between. In DNA form, the CDR3 reads TGTGCCAGCAGTGAGTGGGGCGGGGAGCTGTTTTTT. Translating it yields CASSEWGGELFF.

This clonotype has at least ten counts. A much larger clone lies a single base off, so this may be a read error. The chain joins TRBV3-1 to TRBJ1-5; no definite D call. CDR1 and CDR2 (germline): LGHDT, YNNKEL (reference sequence). Trimming cost V 1 base and J 6 bases, with 4 bases left between them. The CDR3 contains 12 residues. CDR3 loop: CASSQAGQPQHF. The CDR3 bases are TGTGCCAGCAGCCAAGCTGGTCAGCCCCAGCATTTT. Combining the CDR3 with reference TRBV3-1 and TRBJ1-5 gives the whole variable domain DTAVSQTPKYLVTQMGNDKSIKCEQNLGHDTMYWYKQDSKKFLKIMFSYNNKELIINETVPNRFSPKSPDKAHLNLHINSLELGDSAVYFCASSQAGQPQHFGDGTRLSIL.

This clonotype appeared a few times. The gene calls are TRBV3-1 and TRBJ2-2; 10 nucleotides match TRBD2. The CDR3 extends over 16 amino acids. The V segment lost 4 bases and the J segment 4 bases; nucleotides outside the gene matches: 6. The germline V gene encodes CDR1 LGHDT and CDR2 YNNKEL (reference sequence). The CDR3: CASSLSGTSVTGELFF. CDR3 bases: TGTGCCAGCAGCCTATCCGGGACTAGCGTCACCGGGGAGCTGTTTTTT.

The sample holds a few counts of this clonotype. The chain combines TRBV7-9 with TRBJ2-7, with TRBD2 as a possible D gene (5 bases). Trimming took off 8 bases at V and 2 bases at J, with 19 bases between the two ends. The CDR3 consists of 15 residues. Per the germline V gene, CDR1 is SEHNR and CDR2 is FQNEAQ (reference sequence). The CDR3 sequence: CASSPGGSGAYEQYF. The CDR3 DNA sequence: TGTGCCAGCTCACCAGGAGGTAGTGGGGCCTACGAGCAGTACTTC.

This clonotype has a count of ten or more. The chain is built from TRBV7-6 and TRBJ1-1; maybe TRBD1 (5 bases). The germline V gene has CDR1 SGHVS and CDR2 FNYEAQ. V dropped 3 bases and J dropped 1 base, with 15 bases sitting between them. The CDR3 spans 16 residues. CDR3 bases: TGTGCCAGCAGCTTGGCCAGCACAGGTCCGAACACTGAAGCTTTCTTT. It translates to CASSLASTGPNTEAFF.

Many counts were recorded for this clonotype. The V call is TRBV9, the J call TRBJ2-5, with a possible D match to TRBD2 (5 bases). Germline-derived CDR1 and CDR2 are SGDLS and YYNGEE. The CDR3 is made up of 11 amino acids. With 7 bases removed from V and 4 bases from J, the gap between germline ends came to 8 bases. CDR3 DNA sequence: TGTGCCAGCCCCGAGGGAGAGACCCAGTACTTC. Encoded protein: CASPEGETQYF.

This clonotype has ten or more counts. This chain connects TRBV7-8 to TRBJ1-1; 7 nucleotides line up with TRBD1. Germline V gene lookup returns CDR1 SGHVS and CDR2 FQNEAQ. This CDR3 spans 15 amino acids. V trimming: 4 bases; J trimming: 13 bases; junction bases outside the gene matches: 18. The CDR3 region has the DNA TGTGCCAGCAGCTCCCGATGGGACATCCTCAGGGGGGATTTCTTT. It is translated as CASSSRWDILRGDFF.

As to this clonotype: No conserved phenylalanine or tryptophan is present at the end of the CDR3, so a read error is the likely explanation. The genes are TRBV15 and TRBJ2-7; D is uncertain. V lost 5 bases, J lost 2 bases, and 10 bases lay in between. Germline V lookup: CDR1 LNHNV, CDR2 YYDKDF (reference sequence). The CDR3 extends over 13 amino acids. The CDR3 spells CATSARTAYEQYY. The CDR3 region has the DNA TGTGCCACCAGCGCTCGCACAGCCTACGAGCAGTACTAC.

This clonotype was counted only a few times. V usage is TRBV10-1 and J usage is TRBJ1-4; D gene ambiguous. CDR3 size: 12 residues. Trimming removed 1 base from V and 8 bases from J, with 5 bases in between. Germline lookup yields CDR1 WNHNN and CDR2 SYGVQD (reference sequence). The CDR3: CASSEYGEKLFF. Here the CDR3 DNA reads TGCGCCAGCAGTGAGTATGGAGAAAAACTGTTTTTT.